Listed below are T cell receptor beta chains from one sample, sequenced in a study of T cell responses to AZD1222 COVID-19 vaccine. Sequenced by immunoSEQ multiplex PCR; TCRdb stores in-frame clones only, minus some. Seen here are fewer than 65,000 clones, around 92% observed once, and the top ten hold roughly 15%. The material was peripheral blood, obtained 28 days after the second AZD1222 dose. The receptors come from an adult who received the AZD1222 COVID-19 vaccine. Both conserved end residues are part of each CDR3. Fields, in order: CDR3 protein, CDR3 DNA, V gene, J gene, D gene, clone size. A D gene is named only where the DNA matches it firmly. Clone size is given for some rows only: seen once, a few or many times, or a class if the clone is expanded.

cdr3_aa: CASSFQGAANQPQHF
cdr3_nt: TGTGCCAGCAGCTTTCAGGGGGCGGCCAATCAGCCCCAGCATTTT
v_call: TRBV7-2
j_call: TRBJ1-5
d_call: TRBD1
clone_size: once

cdr3_aa: CASSSIAGESYEQYF
cdr3_nt: TGTGCCAGCAGCTCCATAGCGGGAGAGTCGTACGAGCAGTACTTC
v_call: TRBV11-3
j_call: TRBJ2-7
d_call: TRBD2
clone_size: once

cdr3_aa: CASSQSEGELFF
cdr3_nt: TGTGCCAGCAGCCAATCGGAGGGGGAGCTGTTTTTT
v_call: TRBV3-1/TRBV3-2
j_call: TRBJ2-2
d_call: .
clone_size: once

cdr3_aa: CASSLGWAGGPSGANVLTF
cdr3_nt: TGTGCCAGCAGCTTAGGGTGGGCAGGTGGACCCTCTGGGGCCAACGTCCTGACTTTC
v_call: TRBV7-2
j_call: TRBJ2-6
d_call: .
clone_size: .

cdr3_aa: CASSDRGNQETQYF
cdr3_nt: TGTGCCAGCAGCGACAGGGGAAACCAAGAGACCCAGTACTTC
v_call: TRBV2
j_call: TRBJ2-5
d_call: TRBD1
clone_size: .

cdr3_aa: CASSPFISGRGYNEQFF
cdr3_nt: TGTGCCAGCAGCCCCTTCATAAGCGGGAGGGGTTACAATGAGCAGTTCTTC
v_call: TRBV5-6
j_call: TRBJ2-1
d_call: TRBD2
clone_size: .

cdr3_aa: CASSLSGLAQYF
cdr3_nt: TGTGCCAGCAGCCTTAGCGGACTGGCGCAGTATTTT
v_call: TRBV3-1/TRBV3-2
j_call: TRBJ2-3
d_call: .
clone_size: .

cdr3_aa: CASSLGDTTYNEQFF
cdr3_nt: TGCGCCAGCAGCTTGGGGGACACGACCTACAATGAGCAGTTCTTC
v_call: TRBV5-1
j_call: TRBJ2-1
d_call: .
clone_size: once

cdr3_aa: CASSLALAGSTDTQYF
cdr3_nt: TGTGCCAGCAGCTTGGCACTAGCGGGAAGCACAGATACGCAGTATTTT
v_call: TRBV5-6
j_call: TRBJ2-3
d_call: TRBD2
clone_size: .

cdr3_aa: CASSYNSPGYGYTF
cdr3_nt: TGTGCCAGCAGCTACAACTCCCCGGGCTATGGCTACACCTTC
v_call: TRBV11-2
j_call: TRBJ1-2
d_call: .
clone_size: .

cdr3_aa: CASSRGSYEQYF
cdr3_nt: TGCGCCAGCAGCCGGGGCTCCTACGAGCAGTACTTC
v_call: TRBV5-1
j_call: TRBJ2-7
d_call: .
clone_size: .

cdr3_aa: CASSLDRGTEAFF
cdr3_nt: TGTGCCAGCAGTCTGGACAGGGGGACTGAAGCTTTCTTT
v_call: TRBV12-3/TRBV12-4
j_call: TRBJ1-1
d_call: TRBD1
clone_size: .

cdr3_aa: CASSLGIGGTNTEAFF
cdr3_nt: TGCGCCAGCAGCTTGGGAATTGGGGGGACGAACACTGAAGCTTTCTTT
v_call: TRBV5-1
j_call: TRBJ1-1
d_call: .
clone_size: medium-sized

cdr3_aa: CASSSRSGNEQFF
cdr3_nt: TGTGCCAGCAGTTCCCGCAGTGGCAATGAGCAGTTCTTC
v_call: TRBV6-6
j_call: TRBJ2-1
d_call: .
clone_size: .

cdr3_aa: CASSFETGGGNTIYF
cdr3_nt: TGCGCCAGCAGCTTCGAGACAGGTGGTGGAAACACCATATATTTT
v_call: TRBV5-1
j_call: TRBJ1-3
d_call: .
clone_size: .

cdr3_aa: CATSDPSQPGNTIYF
cdr3_nt: TGTGCCACCAGTGACCCTAGCCAGCCTGGAAACACCATATATTTT
v_call: TRBV24-1
j_call: TRBJ1-3
d_call: .
clone_size: .

cdr3_aa: CASTPSGVYNSPLHF
cdr3_nt: TGTGCCAGTACCCCGTCAGGGGTCTACAATTCACCCCTCCACTTT
v_call: TRBV19
j_call: TRBJ1-6
d_call: .
clone_size: .

cdr3_aa: CASSTTSGSREQYF
cdr3_nt: TGCGCCAGCAGCACCACTAGCGGGAGTCGCGAGCAGTACTTC
v_call: TRBV5-1
j_call: TRBJ2-7
d_call: TRBD2
clone_size: once

cdr3_aa: CASSARTGGYGYTF
cdr3_nt: TGTGCCAGCAGTGCCCGGACAGGAGGATATGGCTACACCTTC
v_call: TRBV27
j_call: TRBJ1-2
d_call: TRBD1
clone_size: .

cdr3_aa: CASSVDLAVSYNEQFF
cdr3_nt: TGTGCCAGCAGCGTCGATCTAGCGGTCTCCTACAATGAGCAGTTCTTC
v_call: TRBV5-4
j_call: TRBJ2-1
d_call: TRBD2
clone_size: .

cdr3_aa: CASSQGTRGAYNEKLFF
cdr3_nt: TGTGCCAGCAGCCAAGGGACTAGGGGGGCATATAATGAAAAACTGTTTTTT
v_call: TRBV4-2
j_call: TRBJ1-4
d_call: .
clone_size: .

cdr3_aa: CASSLDSGLGTGELFF
cdr3_nt: TGTGCCAGCAGCTTAGATAGCGGTTTGGGGACCGGGGAGCTGTTTTTT
v_call: TRBV7-2
j_call: TRBJ2-2
d_call: .
clone_size: .

cdr3_aa: CAGLAGYEQYF
cdr3_nt: TGCGCAGGACTAGCGGGCTACGAGCAGTACTTC
v_call: TRBV20-1
j_call: TRBJ2-7
d_call: TRBD2
clone_size: .

cdr3_aa: CASSPGLPSNQPQHF
cdr3_nt: TGTGCCAGCAGCCCGGGACTGCCTAGCAATCAGCCCCAGCATTTT
v_call: TRBV6-2/TRBV6-3
j_call: TRBJ1-5
d_call: .
clone_size: .

cdr3_aa: CASSFGTGSDTQYF
cdr3_nt: TGTGCCAGCAGTTTCGGGACAGGGTCAGATACGCAGTATTTT
v_call: TRBV6-2/TRBV6-3
j_call: TRBJ2-3
d_call: TRBD1
clone_size: .

cdr3_aa: CASSFGHLNTEAFF
cdr3_nt: TGTGCCAGCAGCTTTGGACACCTGAACACTGAAGCTTTCTTT
v_call: TRBV11-3
j_call: TRBJ1-1
d_call: .
clone_size: .

cdr3_aa: CASSQQGNYGYTF
cdr3_nt: TGTGCCAGCAGTCAACAGGGGAACTATGGCTACACCTTC
v_call: TRBV28
j_call: TRBJ1-2
d_call: TRBD1
clone_size: .

cdr3_aa: CASSLNVGFNTEAFF
cdr3_nt: TGTGCCAGCAGCTTAAACGTAGGCTTTAACACTGAAGCTTTCTTT
v_call: TRBV7-3
j_call: TRBJ1-1
d_call: .
clone_size: few

cdr3_aa: CASSTSNREYEQYF
cdr3_nt: TGCGCCAGCAGCACCTCGAACAGGGAGTACGAGCAGTACTTC
v_call: TRBV5-1
j_call: TRBJ2-7
d_call: .
clone_size: .

cdr3_aa: CASSESRTHTYEQYF
cdr3_nt: TGCGCCAGCAGTGAGTCTAGGACTCATACCTACGAGCAGTACTTC
v_call: TRBV10-1
j_call: TRBJ2-7
d_call: .
clone_size: .

cdr3_aa: CASSDPRLAGVSQETQYF
cdr3_nt: TGCGCCAGCAGTGACCCGAGACTAGCGGGAGTATCTCAAGAGACCCAGTACTTC
v_call: TRBV10-2
j_call: TRBJ2-5
d_call: TRBD2
clone_size: once

cdr3_aa: CASSLGRGLTGELFF
cdr3_nt: TGTGCCAGCAGCTTGGGGAGGGGGCTCACCGGGGAGCTGTTTTTT
v_call: TRBV5-4
j_call: TRBJ2-2
d_call: .
clone_size: .

cdr3_aa: CSVDRGRVNTEAFF
cdr3_nt: TGCAGCGTGGACAGGGGGCGGGTGAACACTGAAGCTTTCTTT
v_call: TRBV29-1
j_call: TRBJ1-1
d_call: TRBD1
clone_size: once

cdr3_aa: CASSQGYGRREQYF
cdr3_nt: TGTGCCAGCAGCCAGGGCTATGGGAGGCGCGAGCAGTACTTC
v_call: TRBV14
j_call: TRBJ2-7
d_call: .
clone_size: .

cdr3_aa: CAWSREGEAFF
cdr3_nt: TGTGCCTGGTCCCGGGAGGGTGAAGCTTTCTTT
v_call: TRBV30
j_call: TRBJ1-1
d_call: .
clone_size: .

cdr3_aa: CASSPDRVDEQFF
cdr3_nt: TGTGCCAGCAGCCCGGACAGGGTCGATGAGCAGTTCTTC
v_call: TRBV2
j_call: TRBJ2-1
d_call: TRBD1
clone_size: .

cdr3_aa: CASSEWRGEQFF
cdr3_nt: TGTGCCAGCAGTGAATGGCGGGGTGAGCAGTTCTTC
v_call: TRBV2
j_call: TRBJ2-1
d_call: .
clone_size: .

cdr3_aa: CASSLGDTVGNEQFF
cdr3_nt: TGTGCCAGCAGCTTAGGGGATACCGTAGGGAATGAGCAGTTCTTC
v_call: TRBV11-3
j_call: TRBJ2-1
d_call: .
clone_size: .

cdr3_aa: CASSEWGDHGYTF
cdr3_nt: TGTGCCAGCAGTGAATGGGGGGATCATGGCTACACCTTC
v_call: TRBV6-1
j_call: TRBJ1-2
d_call: .
clone_size: .

cdr3_aa: CASRGTSGAYEQYF
cdr3_nt: TGTGCCAGCAGGGGGACTAGCGGAGCCTACGAGCAGTACTTC
v_call: TRBV6-6
j_call: TRBJ2-7
d_call: TRBD2
clone_size: .

cdr3_aa: CASSQATGDYEQYF
cdr3_nt: TGTGCCAGCAGCCAAGCAACAGGGGACTACGAGCAGTACTTC
v_call: TRBV3-1/TRBV3-2
j_call: TRBJ2-7
d_call: TRBD1
clone_size: .

cdr3_aa: CASSYFGTAYGYTF
cdr3_nt: TGTGCCAGCAGTTACTTCGGGACAGCCTATGGCTACACCTTC
v_call: TRBV6-5
j_call: TRBJ1-2
d_call: TRBD1
clone_size: .

cdr3_aa: CATSDPGTSGRIYNEQFF
cdr3_nt: TGTGCCACCAGTGATCCCGGGACTAGCGGGAGGATCTACAATGAGCAGTTCTTC
v_call: TRBV24-1
j_call: TRBJ2-1
d_call: TRBD2
clone_size: few

cdr3_aa: CASSLGPGGEGYTF
cdr3_nt: TGTGCCAGCAGCTTAGGTCCAGGAGGAGAGGGATACACCTTC
v_call: TRBV11-2
j_call: TRBJ1-2
d_call: .
clone_size: .

cdr3_aa: CASSYSRPGKLFF
cdr3_nt: TGTGCCAGCAGTTACTCACGGCCTGGAAAACTGTTTTTT
v_call: TRBV6-5
j_call: TRBJ1-4
d_call: .
clone_size: .

cdr3_aa: CASSSDFPLGTDTQYF
cdr3_nt: TGCGCCAGCAGCTCAGACTTTCCTCTCGGCACAGATACGCAGTATTTT
v_call: TRBV5-1
j_call: TRBJ2-3
d_call: .
clone_size: .

cdr3_aa: CASSIGGNTEAFF
cdr3_nt: TGTGCCAGTAGTATTGGTGGGAACACTGAAGCTTTCTTT
v_call: TRBV19
j_call: TRBJ1-1
d_call: .
clone_size: once

cdr3_aa: CAWSVQAGGRGEQYF
cdr3_nt: TGTGCCTGGAGTGTACAAGCGGGAGGACGGGGAGAGCAGTACTTC
v_call: TRBV30
j_call: TRBJ2-7
d_call: TRBD2
clone_size: .